In its sample, the clone carrying this TCR beta chain was seen a few times. CDR3 length: 15 residues. The germline CDR1 and CDR2 sequences are DFQATT and SNEGSKA (reference sequence). Trimming cost V 6 bases and J 5 bases; bases outside gene matches: 11. Alongside a J-beta primer mix, a sample-barcoded 5' primer served in a second PCR lasting about 7 to 11 cycles. One entry per CDR3 protein, called by TCRdb with MiXCR from the 5' RACE reads. The data contain approximately 960,000 distinct CDR3 sequences, almost 30% of them singletons. This specimen belongs to a study of blood T cells in healthy people across ages. The same sample was also studied in work on T cells of mothers and their children. According to that study: Whether related or unrelated, pairs show similar shaping of TCR recombination output by thymic selection.

The sequenced sample was blood. The receptor's source is a woman between 40 and 50 years old in good health. The chain uses TRBV20-1 and TRBJ2-1; 9 bases are shared with TRBD2. The CDR3 protein is CSAPSPTSGHNEQFF. CDR3 in DNA: TGCAGTGCCCCCTCCCCGACTAGCGGCCACAATGAGCAGTTCTTC.